This T cell receptor beta chain was sequenced in a study of control samples from healthy donors and cancer patients. The method was immunoSEQ multiplex PCR; TCRdb's version includes in-frame clones alone and lacks a portion of them. The table includes 120,000 or so clones, under 95% detected once. V lost 11 bases and J lost 4, with 20 bases in between. Germline CDR1 reads MNHEY; CDR2 reads SVGAGI. The CDR3 length is 14 residues. Material: blood. The TCR was taken from a man in his late teens or twenties in good health. The chain is built from TRBV6-5 and TRBJ1-2, with a tentative D call TRBD1 (5 bases). The CDR3 coding sequence is TGTGCCTCTATTGGCGCGGGACGGCTCTATGGCTACACCTTC. Residues: CASIGAGRLYGYTF.